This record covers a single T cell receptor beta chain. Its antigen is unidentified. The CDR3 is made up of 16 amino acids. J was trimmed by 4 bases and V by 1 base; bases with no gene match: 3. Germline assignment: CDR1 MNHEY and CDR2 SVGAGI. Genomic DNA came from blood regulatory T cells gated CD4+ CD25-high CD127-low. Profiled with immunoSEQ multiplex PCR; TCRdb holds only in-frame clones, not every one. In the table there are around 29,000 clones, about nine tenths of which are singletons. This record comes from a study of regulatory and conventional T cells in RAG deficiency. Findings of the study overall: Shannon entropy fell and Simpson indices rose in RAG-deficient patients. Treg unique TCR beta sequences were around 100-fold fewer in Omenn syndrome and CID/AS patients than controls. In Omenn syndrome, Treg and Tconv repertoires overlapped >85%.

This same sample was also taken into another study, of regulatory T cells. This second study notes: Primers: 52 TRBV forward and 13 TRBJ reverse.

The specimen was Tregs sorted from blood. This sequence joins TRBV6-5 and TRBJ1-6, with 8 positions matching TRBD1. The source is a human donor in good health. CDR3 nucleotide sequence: TGTGCCAGCAGTTACTGGGGGACAGGTTATAATTCACCCCTCCACTTT. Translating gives CASSYWGTGYNSPLHF.